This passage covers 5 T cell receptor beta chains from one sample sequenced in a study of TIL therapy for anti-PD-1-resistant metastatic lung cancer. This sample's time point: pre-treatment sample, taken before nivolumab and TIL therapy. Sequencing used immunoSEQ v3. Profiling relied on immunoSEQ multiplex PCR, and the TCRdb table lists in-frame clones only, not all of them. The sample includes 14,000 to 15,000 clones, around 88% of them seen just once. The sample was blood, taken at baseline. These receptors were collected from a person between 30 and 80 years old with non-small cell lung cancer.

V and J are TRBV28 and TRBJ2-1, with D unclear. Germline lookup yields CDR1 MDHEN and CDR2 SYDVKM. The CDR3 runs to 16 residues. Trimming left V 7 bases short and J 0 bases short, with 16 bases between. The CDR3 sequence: CASILSRLSSYNEQFF. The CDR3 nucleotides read TGTGCCAGCATCTTGTCCCGGCTTAGCTCCTACAATGAGCAGTTCTTC.

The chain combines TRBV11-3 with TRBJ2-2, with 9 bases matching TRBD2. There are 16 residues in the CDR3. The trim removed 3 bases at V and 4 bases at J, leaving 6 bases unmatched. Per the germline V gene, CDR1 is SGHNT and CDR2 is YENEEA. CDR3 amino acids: CASSFHSGGLTGELFF. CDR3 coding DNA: TGTGCCAGCAGCTTTCATAGCGGGGGACTCACCGGGGAGCTGTTTTTT.

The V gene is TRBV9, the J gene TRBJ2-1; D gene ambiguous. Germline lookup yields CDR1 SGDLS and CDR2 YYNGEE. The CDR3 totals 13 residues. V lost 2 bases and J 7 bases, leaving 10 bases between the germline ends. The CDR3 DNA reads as TGTGCCAGCAGCGTGGGCGTCGGTAATGAGCAGTTCTTC. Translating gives CASSVGVGNEQFF.

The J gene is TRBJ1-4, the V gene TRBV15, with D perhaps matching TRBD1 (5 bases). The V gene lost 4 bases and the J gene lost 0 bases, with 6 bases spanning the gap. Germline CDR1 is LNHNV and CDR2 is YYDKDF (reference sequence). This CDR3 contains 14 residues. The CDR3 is CATSKTATNEKLFF. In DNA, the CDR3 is TGTGCCACCAGCAAGACAGCAACTAATGAAAAACTGTTTTTT.

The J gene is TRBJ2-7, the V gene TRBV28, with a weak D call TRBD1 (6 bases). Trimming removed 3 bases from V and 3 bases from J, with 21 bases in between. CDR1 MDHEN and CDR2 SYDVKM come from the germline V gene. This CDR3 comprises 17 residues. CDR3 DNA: TGTGCCAGCAGTTTGACCCTAAAGACAGGCATAGACTACGAGCAGTACTTC. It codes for CASSLTLKTGIDYEQYF. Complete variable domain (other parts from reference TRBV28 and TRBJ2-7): DVKVTQSSRYLVKRTGEKVFLECVQDMDHENMFWYRQDPGLGLRLIYFSYDVKMKEKGDIPEGYSVSREKKERFSLILESASTNQTSMYLCASSLTLKTGIDYEQYFGPGTRLTVT.